Following are 22 T cell receptor beta chains from one sample sequenced in a study of blood T cell repertoires in COVID-19. Using immunoSEQ multiplex PCR, the repertoire was profiled, and TCRdb retains in-frame clones only, with some absent. The sample lists just over 95,000 clones, approximately 90% occurring once. Sequenced material: peripheral blood. The source of these receptors is a man between 50 and 59 years old with acute or convalescent COVID-19.

V is TRBV29-1 and J is TRBJ2-1; no firm D call. The CDR3 runs 11 residues. Germline loops: CDR1 SQVTM, CDR2 ANQGSEA. V dropped 6 bases and J dropped 4 bases, with 7 bases sitting between them. The chain's CDR3 is CSVRIYNEQFF. CDR3 nucleotides: TGCAGCGTGAGGATTTACAATGAGCAGTTCTTC.

The chain couples TRBV20-1 to TRBJ2-1, with D unresolved. The germline gives CDR1 DFQATT, CDR2 SNEGSKA (reference sequence). The CDR3 covers 15 residues. Between the trimmed V and J ends, which lost 3 bases and 9 bases, there was a span of 21 bases. CDR3: CSASRMGQPLGEQFF. The CDR3 DNA follows: TGCAGTGCTAGTAGGATGGGCCAGCCGTTGGGTGAGCAGTTCTTC.

The chain recombines TRBV10-3 with TRBJ2-3; TRBD2 is a possible D gene (6 bases). The CDR3 spans 15 residues. CDR1 and CDR2 from the germline V gene are ENHRY and SYGVKD. Trimming cost V 2 bases and J 4 bases, with 13 bases left between them. The CDR3 DNA reads as TGTGCCATCAGTGAGAACGGCGGGAACGCAGATACGCAGTATTTT. It translates to CAISENGGNADTQYF.

The chain joins TRBV30 to TRBJ2-7; D is ambiguous. The CDR3 is 12 residues long. V was cut by 4 bases and J by 0 bases, with 7 bases left in between. Germline V CDR1 and CDR2: GTSNPN, SVGIG (reference sequence). As DNA, the CDR3 is TGTGCCTGGAACGAGTTCTCCTACGAGCAGTACTTC. It codes for CAWNEFSYEQYF.

The chain uses TRBV7-9 and TRBJ2-7; tentative D call: TRBD2 (6 bases). This CDR3 is built from 16 residues. Trimming removed 3 bases from V and 0 bases from J, with 15 bases in between. Looked up from germline, CDR1 is SEHNR and CDR2 is FQNEAQ (reference sequence). The CDR3: CASSFTGDAYSYEQYF. CDR3 in DNA: TGTGCCAGCAGCTTTACGGGGGACGCGTACTCCTACGAGCAGTACTTC.

J is TRBJ1-5 and V is TRBV7-6; 9 bases are shared with TRBD1. Germline values: CDR1 SGHVS, CDR2 FNYEAQ. Trimming cost V 5 bases and J 4 bases; bases outside gene matches: 9. The CDR3 length is 16 residues. This CDR3 is CASSATPGQGNQPQHF. The CDR3 DNA sequence: TGTGCCAGCAGCGCCACCCCCGGACAGGGGAATCAGCCCCAGCATTTT. Looking up the rest from reference TRBV7-6 and TRBJ1-5 gives the full variable domain: GAGVSQSPRYKVTKRGQDVALRCDPISGHVSLYWYRQALGQGPEFLTYFNYEAQQDKSGLPNDRFSAERPEGSISTLTIQRTEQRDSAMYRCASSATPGQGNQPQHFGDGTRLSIL.

The rearrangement links TRBV25-1 to TRBJ2-2, with TRBD1 matching over 9 bases. CDR1 and CDR2 from the germline V gene are MGHDK and SYGVNS. This CDR3 has 16 residues. Germline trimming cut 1 base from V and 7 bases from J; bases unmatched to any gene: 7. This CDR3 reads CASSESFTGGIGELFF. The CDR3 DNA reads as TGTGCCAGCAGTGAATCGTTTACAGGGGGCATCGGGGAGCTGTTTTTT.

This clone has just one count. The genes are TRBV15 and TRBJ1-1, with TRBD1 matching 8 bases. J lost 0 bases, V lost 5 bases, and 11 bases had no gene match. Germline CDR1 and CDR2: LNHNV and YYDKDF (reference sequence). The CDR3 has 17 residues. The CDR3 DNA is TGTGCCACCAGCTCACACAGGGGGATAAGGGTGAACACTGAAGCTTTCTTT. The encoded protein is CATSSHRGIRVNTEAFF.

The rearrangement links TRBV18 to TRBJ1-6; 10 bases match TRBD1. Germline V gene sequence: CDR1 KGHSH, CDR2 LQKENI. This CDR3 has 15 residues. The V gene end was trimmed by 8 bases and the J gene end by 6 bases; junction bases not matched to a gene: 7. CDR3: CASTTGGGSNSPLHF. The CDR3 DNA reads TGTGCCAGCACGACAGGGGGCGGCTCTAATTCACCCCTCCACTTT.

The chain links TRBV5-1 to TRBJ1-2; D gene ambiguous. V lost 0 bases, J lost 8 bases, and 11 bases lay in between. The CDR3 has 13 amino acids. Germline CDR1 and CDR2: SGHRS and YFSETQ. CDR3 sequence reads: CASSLEGGSGYTF. The CDR3 DNA is TGCGCCAGCAGCTTGGAAGGCGGCAGCGGCTACACCTTC.

This chain uses TRBV24-1 with TRBJ2-7; 7 bases align to TRBD1. Germline-derived CDR1 and CDR2 are KGHDR and SFDVKD. The CDR3 is made up of 15 amino acids. The trim removed 4 bases at V and 6 bases at J, leaving 11 bases unmatched. The DNA for the CDR3 is TGTGCCACCAGTGACGGAAAAGTACCAGGGGGCGAGCAGTACTTC. It is translated as CATSDGKVPGGEQYF.

The CDR3 is CASSYPRPGDTEAFF. The CDR3 region has the DNA TGTGCCAGCAGTTACCCCCGGCCAGGGGACACTGAAGCTTTCTTT. The J gene is TRBJ1-1, the V gene TRBV6-7; possibly TRBD1 for D (6 bases). TRBV6-7 is filed as an ORF, its function uncertain. The ends were cut back, 2 bases at V and 3 bases at J, with 13 bases in the middle. The length of the CDR3 is 15 residues.

The rearrangement uses TRBV27 and TRBJ2-7, with TRBD1 matching over 8 bases. This CDR3 region has 16 residues. CDR1 MNHEY and CDR2 SMNVEV come from the germline V gene (reference sequence). V was pared by 4 bases and J by 3 bases, with 11 bases of the junction left unmatched. The CDR3 loop reads CASSSPPGGWGYEQYF. CDR3 in DNA: TGTGCCAGCAGTTCTCCGCCAGGGGGCTGGGGCTACGAGCAGTACTTC.

Only one count was recorded for this clone. The chain employs TRBV9 and TRBJ2-7; TRBD2 is a possible D gene (5 bases). The germline V gene has CDR1 SGDLS and CDR2 YYNGEE. The CDR3 covers 12 residues. The V gene lost 0 bases and the J gene lost 6 bases, with 7 bases spanning the gap. The CDR3 DNA reads TGTGCCAGCAGCGTAGACCGGGGCGAGCAGTACTTC. Translating it yields CASSVDRGEQYF. Using reference TRBV9 and TRBJ2-7 for the parts outside the CDR3, the full variable domain is DSGVTQTPKHLITATGQRVTLRCSPRSGDLSVYWYQQSLDQGLQFLIQYYNGEERAKGNILERFSAQQFPDLHSELNLSSLELGDSALYFCASSVDRGEQYFGPGTRLTVT.

The chain recombines TRBV14 with TRBJ1-4, with 9 nucleotides matching TRBD1. The J segment lost 0 bases and the V segment lost 4 bases, leaving 12 bases of the junction unmatched. CDR1 SGHDN and CDR2 FVKESK come from the germline V gene. The CDR3 consists of 19 residues. The CDR3 bases are TGTGCCAGCAGCCGCAGAATACCGGGACAGGGATCAACTAATGAAAAACTGTTTTTT. It is translated as CASSRRIPGQGSTNEKLFF.

The chain couples TRBV11-2 to TRBJ2-3; D not certain. This CDR3 region has 12 residues. Germline CDR1 is SGHAT and CDR2 is FQNNGV. V lost 4 bases to trimming and J lost 2 bases, with 4 bases between them. CDR3 residues: CASSSLTDTQYF. CDR3 nucleotide sequence: TGTGCCAGCAGCTCTCTCACAGATACGCAGTATTTT.

This chain joins TRBV5-1 and TRBJ2-2; D is possibly TRBD1 (5 bases). The CDR3 has 15 residues. V was trimmed by 4 bases and J by 6 bases, leaving 16 bases between them. Per the germline V gene, CDR1 is SGHRS and CDR2 is YFSETQ. CDR3 sequence: CASSLNAGSSGELFF. The CDR3 nucleotides are TGCGCCAGCAGCCTAAACGCAGGGTCCTCCGGGGAGCTGTTTTTT.

This chain joins TRBV6-5 and TRBJ2-3, with unresolved D. This CDR3 has 12 amino acids. Per germline, CDR1 MNHEY and CDR2 SVGAGI. Trimming removed 5 bases from V and 6 bases from J, with 9 bases in between. CDR3 residues: CASSMRLDTQYF. The CDR3 DNA reads as TGTGCCAGCAGTATGAGGCTGGATACGCAGTATTTT.

The chain has TRBV7-2 and TRBJ1-5, with a tentative D call TRBD1 (6 bases). Germline CDR1 SGHTA, CDR2 FQGNSA. The V end lost 5 bases, the J end lost 4 bases, and 15 bases lay between the germline ends. The CDR3 length is 15 residues. CDR3 coding DNA: TGTGCCAGCAGCCTACAGGGATTCGGGAATCAGCCCCAGCATTTT. It yields the protein CASSLQGFGNQPQHF.

This clone appeared once. The chain employs TRBV6-5 and TRBJ1-5; tentative D call: TRBD1 (5 bases). CDR3 length equals 13 residues. Deletions cut 4 bases from V and 6 bases from J, with 10 bases between. Germline CDR1 MNHEY, CDR2 SVGAGI. The CDR3 loop reads CASSLAGGQPQHF. In DNA form, the CDR3 reads TGTGCCAGCAGTTTGGCGGGGGGTCAGCCCCAGCATTTT.

The chain joins TRBV6-5 to TRBJ1-2; 7 bases match TRBD1. J was trimmed by 4 bases and V by 4 bases; bases with no gene match: 9. The CDR3 consists of 15 residues. The germline V gene has CDR1 MNHEY and CDR2 SVGAGI. CDR3 residues: CASSWGGTAIYGYTF. The CDR3, as DNA: TGTGCCAGCAGTTGGGGTGGGACAGCCATCTATGGCTACACCTTC.

The chain combines TRBV5-8 with TRBJ1-5; 9 bases agree with TRBD1. Germline lookup yields CDR1 SGHTS and CDR2 YDEGEE. V trimming: 2 bases; J trimming: 2 bases; junction bases outside the gene matches: 2. The CDR3 totals 15 residues. Here the CDR3 reads CASSFRTGGNQPQHF. The CDR3 DNA reads TGTGCCAGCAGCTTCAGGACAGGGGGCAATCAGCCCCAGCATTTT.